Below, 2 T cell receptor beta chains from the same sample are listed, as sequenced in a study of blood T cell repertoires in COVID-19 (dated by TCRdb to 2020 to 2022). Library creation used the immunoSEQ multiplex PCR assay. The source is immuneACCESS, and TCRdb retained only in-frame sequences with V and J called. Part of the clones is not carried over; for the studies checked, unresolved V genes explain less than half of this, and the remainder is unexplained. This sample has roughly 63,000 clones in its table, and 79% of those were observed once. The ten largest clones add up to 30% to 40% of the sample. Sequencing input: peripheral blood. All receptors derive from a human donor in a cohort sampled during active COVID-19.

This clone appeared a single time. The genes are TRBV9 and TRBJ2-1, with a tentative D call TRBD2 (6 bases). The CDR3 has 15 amino acids. In germline, CDR1 is SGDLS, CDR2 YYNGEE. Trimming removed 6 bases from V and 1 base from J, with 14 bases in between. The DNA of the CDR3 is TGTGCCAGCACCCCCACGGGAGCATCCTACAATGAGCAGTTCTTC. This codes for CASTPTGASYNEQFF.

The chain uses TRBV19 and TRBJ1-3, with TRBD1 identical over 8 bases. V dropped 9 bases and J dropped 2; count of bases not matched to a gene: 6. This CDR3 comprises 14 residues. Germline CDR1 is LNHDA and CDR2 is SQIVND (reference sequence). CDR3 protein: CASRQGTTGNTIYF. CDR3 sequence (DNA): TGTGCCAGCAGACAGGGGACTACTGGAAACACCATATATTTT.